This record looks at one T cell receptor beta chain sequence and its context. It lacks a known antigen. One base away there is no much larger clone; base qualities are not given. The cohort comprised more than 550 healthy bone marrow donors. At the time of sampling, every cohort member was nominally healthy, though immune exposures that went unrecorded were likely present. The donor tested CMV seronegative and was one of the 352 seronegative cohort members. A peripheral blood sample was provided by each donor, and peripheral blood mononuclear cells were used for TCR beta sequencing. The Qiagen DNeasy Blood Extraction Kit was used to extract genomic DNA from the blood cell samples. Library generation was performed with the immunoSEQ multiplex PCR assay. A mixture of 60 forward primers for TCR Vbeta segments and 13 reverse primers for TCR Jbeta segments was used in the multiplex PCR. A multiplex PCR assay on genomic DNA amplified the CDR3 region of rearranged TCR beta genes. The amplified TCR beta libraries were sequenced on the Illumina HiSeq System as 87-base-pair reads. Processing in the source paper ran as follows. In a later analysis, roughly 80 million unique TCR beta chains were counted across the roughly 670 repertoires, and roughly 11 million of these chains were shared by at least two donors. A nearest-neighbor algorithm error-corrected the raw reads and collapsed the reads into unique sequences, merging closely related sequences to remove PCR and sequencing errors. To assign V, D and J gene segments, CDR3 sequences were aligned to IMGT reference sequences. For a sequence to be retained, a match of at least six nucleotides to both a V gene segment and a J gene segment was required. A rearrangement was called productive if the CDR3 had no stop codons and remained in frame with V and J, and every other rearrangement was called non-productive. Following IMGT convention, CDR3 was defined as the stretch from the second conserved V-encoded cysteine up to the conserved J-encoded phenylalanine. The earlier analysis of 500 to 650 of the donors excluded any sequence lacking an unambiguous match to a single V gene segment. An earlier analysis of about 600 of the donors called V segments functional above 56.7% productive rearrangements and segregating when the between-donor standard deviation exceeded 5%. A statistical classification framework was developed to diagnose cytomegalovirus status using the catalog of TCR beta chain sequences. In a later analysis, V and J genes were assigned by comparing TCR nucleotide sequences against IMGT/GENE-DB human TR gene sequences. The TCRdist pipeline was used in a later analysis to assign CDR3 sequences and most-parsimonious VDJ recombination scenarios. In a later analysis, each TCR beta chain was defined by its CDR3 amino acid sequence together with its V-gene family, and reads lacking a unique V-gene family were excluded. As a way to deal with suspected cross-contamination and a sequencing artifact, a later analysis dropped nearly 600 nucleotide sequences that were highly shared and had low generation probability. In a later analysis, a clonal expansion index for each public chain was calculated from normalized within-repertoire ranks of inferred template counts. In a later analysis, generation probabilities were computed using a VDJ recombination model fitted to out-of-frame rearrangements, and the results were checked against IGoR. In a later analysis, hypergeometric tests were used to score TCR-TCR, TCR-HLA and TCR-CMV co-occurrence, with a repertoire-size bias correction applied to TCR pairs. False discovery rates were estimated in a later analysis by permuting HLA or CMV assignments 20 times. In a later analysis, co-occurring TCRs were grouped using DBSCAN, and TCRdist sequence similarity was added for clustering within HLA-allele-positive subsets. For co-occurrence clustering, repertoires with fewer than 30,000 or more than 120,000 public chains were excluded, along with several repertoires with anomalous nucleotide sharing. In its TCRdb copy, this immuneACCESS table keeps in-frame sequences only and misses some clones. Where compared with another copy, unresolved V genes explain less than half of these, and the others have no known cause. The DNA gave D and trimming, while V, J and clone size come from that table. The sample includes 150,000 or so clones, with 60% to 80% observed a single time. The top ten clonotypes cover more than 2.5% of the sample.

The data stem from a study of cytomegalovirus exposure and HLA in healthy donors (dated by TCRdb to the late 2010s). About the investigation overall: In an earlier analysis of under 750 of the donors, around 290 Gb of sequence data and approximately 100 million unique TCR beta sequences from 180 million or so T cells were reported. An early release that covered about 600 HLA-typed donors contained approximately 300 gigabases of sequencing data and 85 million to 100 million unique TCR sequences. Among the roughly 400 genotyped donors, around 81% belonged to the genetic ancestry cluster associated with self-reported Caucasian donors. The study aimed to test whether cataloging public T cell receptors could reveal signatures of past pathogen exposure. The study profiled the T cell repertoires of under 850 subjects by immunosequencing and related them to cytomegalovirus serostatus. A separate validation cohort of 100 to 150 different subjects was used in addition to the approximately 610-subject first cohort. To predict cytomegalovirus infection status, the study brought together high-throughput TCR immunosequencing, statistical association of individual TCRs with disease status, and machine learning. In a later analysis, previously published TCR beta repertoires from more than 500 donors were re-analyzed and high-resolution HLA genotyping was added so that TCR occurrence patterns could be studied. Rather than using new phenotypic data, the later analysis identified candidate immune exposures from TCR beta sequences and from how often those sequences occurred across donors. An earlier analysis of around 640 of the donors used high-throughput TCR beta sequencing to judge whether each TCR beta V gene segment behaved as functional or pseudogenic. Donor age, sex, ethnicity and CMV serostatus were compiled alongside the repertoire data. Genome-wide SNP genotypes for about three fifths of the roughly 670 donors were used in a later genetic analysis, which treated that subset as a discovery cohort. Every discovery cohort repertoire had been produced on one sequencing platform. HLA typing covered class I and class II loci at four-digit resolution. The number of typed donors differed by locus: roughly 629-630 for A, B, C, DRB1 and DQB1; 500 to 550 for DQA1; approximately 600 for DPA1; and around 450 for DPB1. Roughly five DR-DQ haplotypes were treated as single units for association and clustering because of strong linkage in the cohort. Across 398 genotyped donors of the cohort, an average of approximately 200,000 unique TCR beta nucleotide sequences per donor were sequenced, and roughly 20% of those sequences were non-productive.

Per the germline V gene, KGHSH is the CDR1 and LQKENI is the CDR2. Trimming removed 3 bases from V and 0 bases from J, leaving 6 bases between the germline ends. There are 13 amino acids in the CDR3, from cysteine to phenylalanine inclusive. Here the CDR3 DNA is all that survives: 39 bases in frame from base 1. Study-wide findings and limitations: Most TCR sequences were seen in very few donors, while some public TCRs were found in many individuals. Only TCR beta chains were sequenced in this cohort, and the absence of alpha or paired-chain data limited detectable features. In the study, 150 to 200 TCR beta chains were listed as associated with cytomegalovirus. In a later analysis, HLA-associated TCR beta chains were found to be more clonally expanded and to have lower generation probabilities than equally common non-associated chains. At a false discovery rate of 0.05, a later analysis linked around 15,000 TCR beta sequences to specific HLA alleles. The classifier was reported to diagnose cytomegalovirus status with high specificity and sensitivity in both the original cohort and the validation cohort. Because counts were too low, more than 15 rarely observed V segments, including chromosome 9 orphons, were left out of the earlier analysis of several hundred of the donors. A further reported finding was that TCR beta sequences accurately predicted the HLA-A and HLA-B alleles for most subjects in the first cohort. The authors suggested that the approach could potentially be generalized to other disease states and immunological phenotypes. The presence/absence analyses assumed that sequencing depth was roughly uniform across donors, and that assumption may not be true. When HLA alleles, especially DR and DQ, strongly co-occurred, attributing TCR associations to individual alleles was difficult. CMV serostatus was the only immune exposure information available for the cohort. Because HLA typing was missing for some donors at each locus, association tests included only the typed subset. In vitro tests confirmed that three of the cytomegalovirus-associated TCR beta chains recognize cytomegalovirus antigens. Some IMGT-functional V segments, including TRBV6-2 and TRBV6-3, could not be told apart with the 87-base-pair reads, so those segments were excluded. A later analysis reported that several top co-occurrence clusters appeared linked to parvovirus B19, influenza, CMV and Epstein-Barr virus. Correlated functional status among segregating V segments might reflect linkage disequilibrium, but an unknown experimental factor could not be ruled out. According to a later analysis, TCR association rates differed among HLA loci, with DRB1 alleles showing the most associated TCRs and HLA-C alleles showing the fewest. A later genetic analysis associated a missense DCLRE1C variant with V-gene and J-gene trimming of TCR beta chains, and an independent cohort replicated the association. Most CMV-associated TCR beta chains appeared to be HLA-restricted in a later analysis, and the HLA associations seemed to be driven largely by CMV exposure. In an earlier analysis of around 600 of the donors, most TCR beta V segments appeared in productive rearrangements about 87% or about 30% of the time, broadly matching IMGT annotations. A cluster of highly shared sequence variants was judged likely to be a technical artifact of the sequencing pipeline. In a later genetic analysis, fewer N-insertions in productive TCRs were reported among donors in an Asian-associated ancestry cluster than the 666-donor mean.

Recombination linked TRBV18 to TRBJ2-7, with no confident D gene call. Sequencing was performed on PBMCs. This TCR was recovered from a man in his forties or fifties in good health and CMV-seronegative. CDR3 loop: CASSPGFSYEQYF. The nucleotide sequence is given as TGTGCCAGCTCACCCGGGTTCTCCTACGAGCAGTACTTC.